The TCR beta chain described here comes from a study of blood T cell repertoires in COVID-19. On the study more broadly: COVID-19 samples, acute and convalescent, were from the United States, Italy and Spain. Sample material is recorded as cDNA or gDNA derived from T cells, B-cell-depleted T cells, or PBMCs.

This CDR3 is built from 13 residues. The ends were cut back, 5 bases at V and 4 bases at J, with 10 bases in the middle. Germline V gene sequence: CDR1 MNHEY, CDR2 SMNVEV (reference sequence). In the original analysis: Cell counts per sample came from amplifying reference gene primers. Repertoires were generated with immunoSEQ multiplex PCR, while TCRdb's copy carries only in-frame clones and drops some. V, J and clone size reflect that table, while D and trimming were determined from the DNA. The sample holds about 160,000 clones; about 83% are singletons and the top ten take more than 11%. The J gene is TRBJ2-3, the V gene TRBV27; D uncertain. Sequenced: peripheral blood. The TCR sequence derives from a woman older than 75 with acute or convalescent COVID-19. The CDR3 coding sequence is TGTGCCAGCAGTACCGCTATCGCAGATACGCAGTATTTT. It codes for CASSTAIADTQYF.